In this sample, the clone carrying this T cell receptor beta chain turned up a few times. Its matching antigen is unknown. The data are from a study of T-cell memory formation after mild COVID-19. Notes on the study in general: Contracting CD4+ clones were located mainly in CM and EM, and CD8+ clones in EMRA. While clones contracting from day 15 to 85 were balanced between CD4 and CD8, later expanders leaned CD4+.

Barcoded TCR alpha and TCR beta cDNA libraries with UMIs came from 5'RACE using constant-segment primers. Via MiXCR, TCRdb re-called the 5' RACE reads, giving one row per CDR3 protein. In the table there are a few hundred thousand distinct CDR3 sequences, 15% to 20% of which are singletons. The TCR was taken from a man younger than 30 who had mild COVID-19 (a few samples of this study predate the infection). Cell type and time point are not known. The sample comprised PBMCs or a T cell subset sorted from them (not recorded which).

The CDR3 is CASSYAPVNGYTF. The CDR3 DNA is TGTGCCAGCAGTTACGCTCCGGTGAATGGCTACACCTTC. The rearrangement links TRBV6-2 or TRBV6-3 to TRBJ1-2; D unresolved. The V and J ends lost 2 bases and 6 bases respectively, with 10 bases between them. CDR3 length: 13 residues. Germline V gives CDR1 MNHEY, CDR2 SVGEGT.